This is a list of T cell receptor beta chains from one sample in a study of T cells in Graves' hyperthyroidism and ophthalmopathy. TCRdb fed the multiplex PCR reads into MiXCR, producing one record per CDR3 protein. Among around 620,000 distinct CDR3 sequences listed, around 16% were seen once. The sample comprised blood. The receptors here all came from a woman aged 25 to 39 with Graves' hyperthyroidism. Both conserved end residues are part of each CDR3.

J gene,V gene,CDR3 protein
TRBJ1-1,TRBV4-1,CASRGQGGVAFF
TRBJ1-2,TRBV2,CASSEENYGYTF
TRBJ2-5,TRBV19,CASSMLGLQETQYF
TRBJ2-5,TRBV28,CASSLWTGRRETQYF
TRBJ1-2,TRBV7-2,CASSLELLPHGYTF
TRBJ2-7,TRBV20-1,CSARQPRFSYEQYF
TRBJ2-5,TRBV28,CASSFALLTGTGDQETQYF
TRBJ2-2,TRBV20-1,CSARGGANTGELFF
TRBJ2-3,TRBV5-1,CASSSKTSADTQYF
TRBJ2-1,TRBV20-1,CSAKGRETNNEQFF
TRBJ1-2,TRBV20-1,CSARVRGGYTF
TRBJ2-7,TRBV9,CASSVDPSYEQYF
TRBJ1-1,TRBV28,CASSFREEDTEAFF
TRBJ1-4,TRBV3-1,CASSQNKGAHEKLFF
TRBJ1-2,TRBV6-1,CASSGLIQGGYGYTF
TRBJ1-2,TRBV28,CASSNGYGYTF
TRBJ1-4,TRBV6-1,CASSLYRGFEKLFF
TRBJ2-7,TRBV27,CASMYRDEQYF
TRBJ2-7,TRBV13,CASSLSSGPLHEQYF
TRBJ2-3,TRBV27,CASSLAGDWTDTQYF
TRBJ2-2,TRBV6-2/TRBV6-3,CASSKGQRTGELFF
TRBJ2-7,TRBV24-1,CATRPGSSSYEQYF
TRBJ2-3,TRBV15,CATRSGRRSFRTDTQYF
TRBJ2-3,TRBV9,CASSVDTSGSGTDTQYF
TRBJ2-1,TRBV5-5,CASSQWETGFPGEQFF
TRBJ2-3,TRBV12-3/TRBV12-4,CASSTTSGKTDTQYF
TRBJ1-2,TRBV30,CAWSVAVRNGYTF
TRBJ2-1,TRBV7-6,CASSLLAGGIVNYNEQFF
TRBJ2-7,TRBV20-1,CSAREVLAGAEQYF
TRBJ2-3,TRBV11-2,CASRGLQGRTDTQYF
TRBJ2-1,TRBV7-3,CASSLGRSNNEQFF
TRBJ1-5,TRBV28,CASSLVQVGQPQHF
TRBJ1-2,TRBV20-1,CSATDRSYGYTF
TRBJ1-2,TRBV2,CASSEEINYGYTF
TRBJ2-2,TRBV6-2/TRBV6-3,CASTSKALPITTGELFF
TRBJ2-7,TRBV3-1,CASSPFPLDTGSEQYF
TRBJ2-2,TRBV6-2/TRBV6-3,CASQTNPNTGELFF
TRBJ1-4,TRBV18,CASSPPSVNEKLFF
TRBJ1-2,TRBV20-1,CSAAGGSYGYTF
TRBJ2-1,TRBV28,CASSLEGLSDNEQFF
TRBJ2-1,TRBV15,CATTSRTVDNEQFF
TRBJ2-3,TRBV30,CAWGIGGTDTQYF
TRBJ2-5,TRBV28,CASSPGQTYQETQYF
TRBJ2-7,TRBV10-2,CASSGRGRGSDEQYF
TRBJ2-4,TRBV12-3/TRBV12-4,CASGPRTGFKNIQYF
TRBJ2-7,TRBV27,CASSSLRGQGFYEQYF
TRBJ2-1,TRBV12-3/TRBV12-4,CASTQTRGGEQFF
TRBJ1-2,TRBV19,CASSGTGNLNYGYTF
TRBJ2-1,TRBV18,CASSPGTGGGNEQFF
TRBJ1-1,TRBV30,CAWSMRQGSTEAFF
TRBJ2-5,TRBV15,CATSRGDRDQETQYF